This record covers a single T cell receptor (beta chain). This clonotype showed up many times. Its recognized antigen is unknown. No qualities accompany the bases; no much larger clone lies one base away. TCR beta CDR3 regions were amplified from RNA transcripts for repertoire sequencing. HTBI primers and the Qiagen OneStep RT-PCR kit were used in a first-round RT-PCR, which was followed by a second-round multiplex PCR, size selection and purification. Libraries were sequenced paired-end with 100 bp reads on an Illumina HiSeq2000. Turning to the authors' computational methods: SOAPnuke was used to process the reads, removing any read that contained adapters or uncalled bases, had a mean Phred below 15, or lacked an exact match to the constant primer or identifier. COPE v1.2.5 was used to merge the high-quality paired reads. Each unique nucleotide sequence was defined as a clonotype, and clonotypes were aligned to IMGT TRB V, D and J references with MiTCR v1.1. The analysis was limited to V-J combinations with a frequency above 0.0001, which together covered approximately 99% of the repertoires. For each V-J combination, a TCR clonal expansion and chaos score was defined as F50 clonal expansion divided by the chaos observed in the TCRdist matrix. Welch's t-statistics and random forest were used to narrow the features down to more than 10 V-J combinations, which were then fed into a naive Bayes classifier. The similarity between thyroid and blood repertoires was quantified using the Morisita-Horn index. TCRdb ran its own pipeline on the public reads, namely fastp trimming at Q25 and MiXCR clone calling, and kept in-frame beta chains. Identical CDR3 proteins give one entry, which carries the most common genes and DNA. TCRdb, not the authors, supplied the V and J calls. The sample table holds just over 600,000 distinct CDR3 sequences, of which about a fifth were seen once. The leading ten clones occupy more than 5.5% of the sample.

This sample stems from a study of Graves' ophthalmopathy and Graves' hyperthyroidism (dated by TCRdb to the late 2010s). Background for the entire study: Peripheral blood was collected at initial diagnosis, prior to any treatment. The study used TCR beta repertoire signatures to distinguish Graves' ophthalmopathy from Graves' hyperthyroidism and to predict progression to ophthalmopathy. In total, 135 blood samples were TCR-sequenced: some 43 ophthalmopathy, roughly 77 hyperthyroidism and some 17 hyperthyroidism-to-ophthalmopathy patients. A discovery set of 95 to 100 patients (43 ophthalmopathy, approximately 58 stable hyperthyroidism) was enrolled to explore V-J signatures distinguishing ophthalmopathy from hyperthyroidism. An independent validation cohort comprised some 19 hyperthyroidism patients and 15 to 17 patients who later progressed from hyperthyroidism to ophthalmopathy. In roughly 6 hyperthyroidism patients, T-cell repertoires of thyroid tissue and blood were compared. Following sample collection, hyperthyroidism patients were given methimazole at a starting dose of 30 mg daily, and ophthalmopathy patients were given high-dose intravenous methylprednisolone. For training and testing, the roughly 93 patients in the discovery cohort were randomly divided in a 7:3 ratio.

Hyperthyroidism was defined as stable when no progression to ophthalmopathy occurred within 18 months of follow-up. Hyperthyroidism patients were newly diagnosed, with disease duration under 2 months, and aged 18 to 65 years. Patients with other autoimmune diseases, uncontrolled infections, pregnancy or lactation were excluded. Clinical symptoms, serum thyroxine, TRAb, thyroid ultrasound and orbital computed tomography formed the basis of the diagnosis. PBMCs were isolated from about 9.1 ml of fresh peripheral blood by Ficoll-Paque density gradient centrifugation. Total RNA was extracted with Trizol reagent and quality-checked on an Agilent 2100 Bioanalyzer. The paper as a whole reports these results and caveats: In validation, the model predicted ophthalmopathy progression with about 70% sensitivity and roughly 72% specificity; roughly 12 predicted patients were CT-confirmed with GO in a median of roughly 6.8 months. Among expanded thyroid clonotypes with frequency above 0.001, most also showed up in blood, which suggests that blood repertoires may reflect the thyroid immune response. Ophthalmopathy was separated from stable hyperthyroidism by the 13-signature model with more than 85% sensitivity and around 81% specificity in cross-validation and with 80%/75% in the test set. Sample size was not statistically predetermined, and group allocation was not concealed from the investigators.

From the cysteine up to the phenylalanine, the CDR3 has a length of 14 residues. The retained sequence is limited to the CDR3, 42 bases, with the frame set at the first base. The trim is 2 bases for V and 6 bases for J, with a gap of 16 bases between the germline ends. Via the germline V gene, CDR1 is SQVTM and CDR2 ANQGSEA. This TCR was recovered from a woman younger than 35 with stable Graves' hyperthyroidism. Some clones in this sample may be carry-over from other donors' samples. Donor details come from another sample of the same person, matched by shared clones. Sequences were obtained from peripheral blood. Here the chain combines TRBV29-1 and TRBJ1-2; a tentative D match to TRBD1 spans 6 bases. CDR3 reads: CSVETWGRTDGYTF. The bases are TGCAGCGTTGAAACGTGGGGTAGGACAGATGGCTACACCTTC.